The 28 T cell receptor beta chains listed next were all sequenced from one sample in a study of CD4 T cells in relation to SARS-CoV-2 and coronaviruses listed by TCRdb under 2021. The library was built by means of the immunoSEQ multiplex PCR assay. TCRdb took over this immuneACCESS table, retaining in-frame rearrangements with V and J assigned. Such tables are incomplete; in checked studies, under half of the missing clones stem from an unresolved V gene, and the remainder is unexplained. Counted in this sample were tens of thousands of clones; about nine tenths of them appeared once. 1.3% to 1.5% of the sample comes from the top ten. CD4+ T cells from unexposed donors were collected before the COVID-19 pandemic (2011-2018). Sequenced material: memory CD4+ T cells from PBMCs. The cell subset or site label corresponds to: memory (non-naive) CD4+ T cells. The receptors shown here come from a human donor in good health.

The rearrangement links TRBV2 to TRBJ2-5, with 10 nucleotides matching TRBD1. The germline gives CDR1 SNHLY, CDR2 FYNNEI. After removal of 6 bases from V and 10 bases from J, the junction contained 14 bases not matched to a gene. CDR3 length: 15 residues. In DNA form, the CDR3 reads TGTGCCAGCAGCGGGACAGGGGCTCCGCTGAAGGGCCAGTACTTC. Amino acids: CASSGTGAPLKGQYF.

This chain links TRBV14 with TRBJ2-5; the D call may be TRBD1 or TRBD2 (6 bases each). Trimming cost V 5 bases and J 2 bases, with 21 bases left between them. The CDR3 covers 17 residues. CDR1 is SGHDN and CDR2 is FVKESK in the germline V gene. DNA of the CDR3: TGTGCCAGCAGCAGGATTACCGGGGGCGGATGGCAAGAGACCCAGTACTTC. Its protein product is CASSRITGGGWQETQYF.

This sequence joins TRBV5-5 and TRBJ1-5, with no clear D. The CDR3 is made up of 15 amino acids. The V gene's germline CDR1 is SGHKS and CDR2 YYEKEE (reference sequence). The germline V and J ends were trimmed by 3 bases and 3 bases, with 13 bases remaining between them. The CDR3 region has the DNA TGTGCCAGCAGCTCTGGTATGCGGGACAATCAGCCCCAGCATTTT. Residues: CASSSGMRDNQPQHF.

The chain couples TRBV15 to TRBJ2-7, with 11 bases identical to TRBD1. J was trimmed by 1 base and V by 1 base; bases with no gene match: 3. The CDR3 spans 16 residues. Germline V gene lookup returns CDR1 LNHNV and CDR2 YYDKDF (reference sequence). CDR3 in amino acids: CATSRGGTGGSYEQYF. The CDR3 nucleotides are TGTGCCACCAGCAGAGGGGGGACAGGGGGGTCCTACGAGCAGTACTTC.

The V call is TRBV10-3, the J call TRBJ2-2; D may be TRBD2 (6 bases). V was clipped by 2 bases and J by 5 bases, with 12 bases between them. The CDR3 has 15 amino acids. Germline CDR1 reads ENHRY; CDR2 reads SYGVKD. The CDR3 DNA reads TGTGCCATCAGTGAGAGTGGAGGGTGGACCGGGGAGCTGTTTTTT. It specifies CAISESGGWTGELFF.

J is TRBJ2-5 and V is TRBV5-1; D is ambiguous. Germline V gene lookup returns CDR1 SGHRS and CDR2 YFSETQ. This CDR3 comprises 13 residues. Trimming took 4 bases from V and 4 from J, leaving 11 bases between them. The CDR3 reads CASSRQPAETQYF. The CDR3 coding sequence is TGCGCCAGCAGCCGGCAGCCGGCAGAGACCCAGTACTTC.

V gene TRBV7-3 combines with J gene TRBJ2-4; perhaps TRBD2 as D (6 bases). Germline loops: CDR1 SGHTA, CDR2 FQGTGA. The V end was cut by 5 bases, the J end by 6 bases, with 14 bases between. This CDR3 comprises 14 residues. The CDR3 DNA reads TGTGCCAGCAGCGTCGGAGGGCCGGGAAACATTCAGTACTTC. The encoded protein is CASSVGGPGNIQYF.

The chain carries TRBV28 and TRBJ2-5; D is uncertain. The V gene's germline CDR1 is MDHEN and CDR2 SYDVKM. Trimming took 2 bases from V and 7 from J, leaving 8 bases between them. This CDR3 is 12 amino acids long. CDR3: CASSLEVRTQYF. Here the CDR3 DNA reads TGTGCCAGCAGTTTAGAAGTTAGGACCCAGTACTTC.

The chain recombines TRBV28 with TRBJ2-1, with D possibly being TRBD1 or TRBD2 (5 bases each). Trimming took off 3 bases at V and 5 bases at J, with 26 bases between the two ends. The CDR3 spans 19 residues. CDR1 is MDHEN and CDR2 is SYDVKM in the germline V gene. Here the CDR3 DNA reads TGTGCCAGCAGTTTTTCCGGAGGACTGGGGTCACTAGGGGACAATGAGCAGTTCTTC. Its translation: CASSFSGGLGSLGDNEQFF.

The J gene is TRBJ2-5, the V gene TRBV6-1; D ambiguous. This CDR3 contains 13 residues. Trimming shortened V by 1 base and J by 4 bases, and 7 bases separated the two germline ends. CDR1 is MNHNS and CDR2 is SASEGT in the germline V gene. The CDR3 spells CASSEGRRETQYF. CDR3 bases: TGTGCCAGCAGTGAAGGACGGCGAGAGACCCAGTACTTC.

V and J are TRBV5-1 and TRBJ2-3, with D possibly TRBD2 on 6 matching bases. Per germline, CDR1 SGHRS and CDR2 YFSETQ. CDR3 length: 15 amino acids. V was shortened by 5 bases and J by 2 bases, with 15 bases between the two germline ends. The CDR3 DNA sequence: TGCGCCAGCAGACCGGGACTTTCAAACACAGATACGCAGTATTTT. It yields the protein CASRPGLSNTDTQYF.

CDR3 nucleotide sequence: TGTGCCAGCAGCCGCGGACTAGCGGGAGCTGGGGCCAACGTCCTGACTTTC. Its translation: CASSRGLAGAGANVLTF. The rearrangement links TRBV4-2 to TRBJ2-6, with TRBD2 identical over 13 bases. The CDR3 spans 17 residues. With V trimmed by 4 bases and J by 2 bases, 2 bases remained unmatched. The germline V gene encodes CDR1 LGHNA and CDR2 YNFKEQ.

The chain links TRBV7-8 to TRBJ2-5; the D is unclear. Germline-derived CDR1 and CDR2 are SGHVS and FQNEAQ. This CDR3 contains 15 residues. The V gene lost 2 bases and the J gene lost 0 bases, with 10 bases spanning the gap. The CDR3 loop is CASSLNSLYQETQYF. The CDR3 nucleotides read TGTGCCAGCAGCTTAAACAGCCTATACCAAGAGACCCAGTACTTC.

V gene TRBV11-2 combines with J gene TRBJ2-5; 11 nucleotides line up with TRBD2. CDR3 length equals 18 residues. V lost 2 bases and J lost 5; bases outside the gene matches: 13. Germline values: CDR1 SGHAT, CDR2 FQNNGV. Here the CDR3 DNA reads TGTGCCAGCAGCTTAAGCGGTCTAGCGGGAGGCCGAGGGGAGACCCAGTACTTC. Its protein is CASSLSGLAGGRGETQYF.

This chain uses TRBV9 with TRBJ1-2; D is ambiguous. CDR3 length equals 13 residues. From germline, CDR1 is SGDLS and CDR2 YYNGEE. V gave up 1 base and J gave up 4 bases, with 8 bases separating them. The CDR3 DNA reads as TGTGCCAGCAGCGTAATAGGGTCCTATGGCTACACCTTC. It is translated as CASSVIGSYGYTF.

V usage is TRBV14 and J usage is TRBJ2-1; 13 bases align to TRBD2. Trimming removed 4 bases from V and 5 bases from J; junction bases left unmatched: 11. This CDR3 comprises 18 residues. Germline V gene lookup returns CDR1 SGHDN and CDR2 FVKESK. CDR3 protein: CASSPRAGGLAGDNEQFF. The CDR3 DNA reads as TGTGCCAGCAGCCCCAGAGCGGGAGGACTAGCGGGAGACAATGAGCAGTTCTTC. The variable domain in full, with the rest retrieved from reference TRBV14 and TRBJ2-1, is EAGVTQFPSHSVIEKGQTVTLRCDPISGHDNLYWYRRVMGKEIKFLLHFVKESKQDESGMPNNRFLAERTGGTYSTLKVQPAELEDSGVYFCASSPRAGGLAGDNEQFFGPGTRLTVL.

There are a few counts of this clone. V is TRBV11-2 and J is TRBJ1-4, with a tentative D call TRBD1 (5 bases). The CDR3 runs to 13 residues. From germline, CDR1 is SGHAT and CDR2 FQNNGV. Trimming left V 6 bases short and J 4 bases short, with 9 bases between. The CDR3 nucleotides read TGTGCCAGCAGTCGACAGATTAATGAAAAACTGTTTTTT. It translates to CASSRQINEKLFF.

This clone was counted only a few times. The V call is TRBV24-1, the J call TRBJ2-1, with D uncertain. Germline V lookup: CDR1 KGHDR, CDR2 SFDVKD. The CDR3 consists of 14 residues. V lost 5 bases and J lost 5, with 12 bases in between. The chain's CDR3 is CATSGRRQNNEQFF. CDR3 nucleotides: TGTGCCACCAGTGGGCGGCGGCAGAACAATGAGCAGTTCTTC.

This chain uses TRBV7-9 with TRBJ2-3, with 12 bases matching TRBD2. Germline V gene sequence: CDR1 SEHNR, CDR2 FQNEAQ (reference sequence). Trimming cost V 3 bases and J 1 base; bases outside gene matches: 2. This CDR3 has 16 residues. CDR3 bases: TGTGCCAGCAGCTTGAGACTAGCGGGAGGCACAGATACGCAGTATTTT. It yields the protein CASSLRLAGGTDTQYF.

The chain carries TRBV15 and TRBJ2-5; 9 positions match TRBD2. In germline, CDR1 is LNHNV, CDR2 YYDKDF (reference sequence). There are 18 residues in the CDR3. The V segment lost 2 bases and the J segment 0 bases; nucleotides outside the gene matches: 10. This chain's CDR3 is CATSRSSLAGRYQETQYF. In DNA form, the CDR3 reads TGTGCCACCAGCAGATCCTCTCTAGCGGGAAGGTACCAAGAGACCCAGTACTTC.

The chain recombines TRBV6-6 with TRBJ2-7; the D gene could be TRBD1 or TRBD2 (5 bases each). Germline assignment: CDR1 MNHNY and CDR2 SVGAGI (reference sequence). Trimming pared 5 bases from V and 5 bases from J, leaving 16 bases between. The length of the CDR3 is 14 residues. CDR3 bases: TGTGCCAGCAGTAACGGGGACCGCGTCCACGAGCAGTACTTC. Translating it yields CASSNGDRVHEQYF.

The chain uses TRBV10-2 and TRBJ1-2; the match to TRBD1 covers 8 bases. V shed 5 bases and J 5 bases; nucleotides not matched to a gene: 4. The CDR3 extends over 13 amino acids. Germline V gene data show CDR1 as WSHSY and CDR2 as SAAADI. The CDR3 DNA sequence: TGCGCCAGCAGTCAACAGGGGGATTATGGCTACACCTTC. Translation gives CASSQQGDYGYTF.

The gene calls are TRBV7-2 and TRBJ2-7, with 11 bases that match TRBD2. Unmatched junction bases numbered 11, after V lost 4 bases and J lost 0 bases. The CDR3 has 18 residues. Germline-derived CDR1 and CDR2 are SGHTA and FQGNSA. DNA for the CDR3: TGTGCCAGCAGCTCCCCCACTAGCGGGGGCAGGAGCTCCTACGAGCAGTACTTC. It specifies CASSSPTSGGRSSYEQYF.

The chain joins TRBV9 to TRBJ1-2; 9 bases are a match to TRBD1. V gave up 6 bases and J gave up 8 bases; unmatched junction bases: 14. Germline V gene sequence: CDR1 SGDLS, CDR2 YYNGEE. The CDR3 is made up of 15 amino acids. The CDR3 protein is CASTGVLQGARGYTF. The CDR3 DNA reads as TGTGCCAGCACCGGAGTTTTACAGGGGGCGCGGGGCTACACCTTC.

This clone was seen more than once but under ten times. V gene TRBV5-1 combines with J gene TRBJ1-2, with D perhaps TRBD1 (6 bases). This CDR3 region has 15 residues. V was pared by 0 bases and J by 7 bases, with 16 bases between. Germline CDR1 SGHRS, CDR2 YFSETQ. CDR3 in amino acids: CASSLAGGGPGGYTF. The DNA of the CDR3 is TGCGCCAGCAGCTTGGCCGGAGGGGGACCGGGTGGCTACACCTTC.

CDR3 amino acids: CASSQQTNSNQPQHF. In DNA form, the CDR3 reads TGTGCCAGCAGCCAACAGACGAATAGCAATCAGCCCCAGCATTTT. V is TRBV7-2 and J is TRBJ1-5; no firm D call. Trimming stripped 5 bases from V and 0 bases from J, with 11 bases between. The CDR3 length is 15 residues. The germline V gene encodes CDR1 SGHTA and CDR2 FQGNSA.

The rearrangement joins TRBV30 to TRBJ1-6; no clear D gene. In germline, CDR1 is GTSNPN, CDR2 SVGIG (reference sequence). Trimming cost V 3 bases and J 8 bases, with 8 bases left between them. The CDR3 is made up of 12 amino acids. Here the CDR3 reads CAWSTNYSPLHF. DNA of the CDR3: TGTGCCTGGAGCACAAATTATTCACCCCTCCACTTT. The whole variable domain, filled in from reference TRBV30 and TRBJ1-6, reads SQTIHQWPATLVQPVGSPLSLECTVEGTSNPNLYWYRQAAGRGLQLLFYSVGIGQISSEVPQNLSASRPQDRQFILSSKKLLLSDSGFYLCAWSTNYSPLHFGNGTRLTVT.

J is TRBJ2-7 and V is TRBV5-1, with 7 bases lining up with TRBD1. J gave up 5 bases and V 3 bases, and 8 bases lay outside the gene matches. Germline CDR1 is SGHRS and CDR2 is YFSETQ. There are 14 residues in the CDR3. The CDR3 bases are TGCGCCAGCAGCTCTGACAGGGTAATCCACGAGCAGTACTTC. This gives the protein CASSSDRVIHEQYF.